This entry lists 22 T cell receptor beta chains sequenced from one sample in a study of T and B cells in COVID-19 patients. From blood, roughly 220-550 ng of genomic DNA served as TRB template. Multiplex PCR with BIOMED2 TRB-A/B primer pools amplified TRB rearrangements. A single record per CDR3 protein comes from TCRdb applying MiXCR to the multiplex PCR reads. The table shows approximately 4,000 distinct CDR3 sequences, with roughly a fifth occurring only once. The sample taken for sequencing was blood. The receptors shown here come from a human donor with active COVID-19.

This clonotype is termed medium-sized. The chain employs TRBV5-6 and TRBJ2-4; D unclear. V was cut by 2 bases and J by 6 bases, with 12 bases left in between. Germline CDR1 is SGHDT and CDR2 is YYEEEE. The CDR3 is 14 residues long. This CDR3 is CASSFSSGGNIQYF. The CDR3 region has the DNA TGTGCCAGCAGCTTCTCGTCCGGCGGAAACATTCAGTACTTC. Using reference TRBV5-6 and TRBJ2-4 for the parts outside the CDR3, the full variable domain is DAGVTQSPTHLIKTRGQQVTLRCSPKSGHDTVSWYQQALGQGPQFIFQYYEEEERQRGNFPDRFSGHQFPNYSSELNVNALLLGDSALYLCASSFSSGGNIQYFGAGTRLSVL.

By proportion, this clonotype is medium-sized. The gene calls are TRBV27 and TRBJ2-2; D unclear. Germline V gene sequence: CDR1 MNHEY, CDR2 SMNVEV (reference sequence). The CDR3 is 12 amino acids. The V gene lost 6 bases and the J gene lost 6 bases, with 8 bases spanning the gap. CDR3 region: CASRPPSGELFF. The CDR3 bases are TGTGCCAGCAGGCCCCCTTCCGGGGAGCTGTTTTTT.

This clonotype has a count of ten or more. The rearrangement uses TRBV6-2 or TRBV6-3 and TRBJ2-7; D is unresolved. The length of the CDR3 is 13 residues. Trimming shortened V by 6 bases and J by 5 bases, and 14 bases separated the two germline ends. CDR1 is MNHEY and CDR2 is SVGEGT in the germline V gene. The CDR3 bases are TGTGCCAGCAGCGAACCTCCAAGACACGAGCAGTACTTC. This encodes CASSEPPRHEQYF.

By frequency in the sample, this clonotype is medium-sized. The chain links TRBV6-6 to TRBJ1-4; tentative D call: TRBD1 (5 bases). The germline gives CDR1 MNHNY, CDR2 SVGAGI (reference sequence). Trimming took 5 bases from V and 7 from J, leaving 20 bases between them. The CDR3 is 16 amino acids. This chain's CDR3 is CASSQRRLEGSEKLFF. Written as DNA, the CDR3 is TGTGCCAGCAGTCAGAGGCGTTTGGAGGGGAGTGAAAAACTGTTTTTT.

This clonotype is termed large. The rearrangement joins TRBV19 to TRBJ2-3; 7 bases match TRBD2. The germline V gene has CDR1 LNHDA and CDR2 SQIVND (reference sequence). This CDR3 comprises 15 residues. Germline trimming cut 7 bases from V and 0 bases from J; bases unmatched to any gene: 7. CDR3 bases: TGTGCCAGTAAAGCGGGATCGAAGAGCACAGATACGCAGTATTTT. Amino acids: CASKAGSKSTDTQYF.

This clonotype has just a few counts. The chain has TRBV4-3 and TRBJ2-1; TRBD2 matches at 9 bases. The trim removed 4 bases at V and 4 bases at J, leaving 23 bases unmatched. The germline V gene has CDR1 LGHNA and CDR2 YSLEER. This CDR3 spans 21 amino acids. The CDR3 is CASSRQRRGGSTSGLYNEQFF. CDR3 bases: TGCGCCAGCAGCCGTCAAAGGAGGGGGGGGAGCACTAGCGGGCTATACAATGAGCAGTTCTTC.

By its share, this clonotype is medium-sized (0.01 to 0.1%). The chain joins TRBV27 to TRBJ1-1, with a tentative D call TRBD1 (5 bases). Germline V gives CDR1 MNHEY, CDR2 SMNVEV (reference sequence). The CDR3 has 13 amino acids. The V and J ends lost 2 bases and 7 bases respectively, with 11 bases between them. CDR3 in DNA: TGTGCCAGCAGTTTAAGGTGGCAGGGTGAAGCTTTCTTT. This encodes CASSLRWQGEAFF.

This clonotype was detected ten times or more. V usage is TRBV4-3 and J usage is TRBJ2-3, with D possibly being TRBD2 (6 bases). CDR1 is LGHNA, CDR2 YSLEER, per germline. The CDR3 extends over 16 amino acids. Deletions cut 4 bases from V and 5 bases from J, with 19 bases between. The CDR3 region has the DNA TGCGCCAGCAGCCTAGAAAGCGGGTCACTCGGAGATACGCAGTATTTT. Its translation: CASSLESGSLGDTQYF.

Relative to its sample, this clonotype is medium-sized. The chain joins TRBV5-4 to TRBJ2-1, with 11 bases aligning to TRBD2. CDR3 length: 17 amino acids. The V segment lost 3 bases and the J segment 0 bases; nucleotides outside the gene matches: 5. Germline V lookup: CDR1 SGHNT, CDR2 YYREEE (reference sequence). The CDR3 nucleotides are TGTGCCAGCAGCTCTGGGACTAGCGGTGTCTCCTACAATGAGCAGTTCTTC. Its translation: CASSSGTSGVSYNEQFF.

By sample fraction, this clonotype is medium-sized. This sequence joins TRBV6-2 or TRBV6-3 and TRBJ2-1; 11 bases fit TRBD1. Per germline, CDR1 MNHEY and CDR2 SVGEGT. There are 13 residues in the CDR3. The CDR3 loop reads CATGDRGDNEQFF. The DNA for the CDR3 is TGTGCTACGGGGGACAGGGGGGACAATGAGCAGTTCTTC.

The V call is TRBV11-2, the J call TRBJ2-5, with 9 nucleotides matching TRBD1. Germline V gives CDR1 SGHAT, CDR2 FQNNGV. The CDR3 spans 16 residues. V lost 5 bases, J lost 5 bases, and 12 bases stayed unmatched. CDR3: CASSPLGDRVWETQYF. The CDR3 DNA sequence: TGTGCCAGCAGCCCCTTGGGGGACAGGGTGTGGGAGACCCAGTACTTC.

This clonotype was counted a few times. The rearrangement joins TRBV20-1 to TRBJ1-2; D not resolved. Between the trimmed V and J ends, which lost 5 bases and 0 bases, there was a span of 10 bases. Germline-derived CDR1 and CDR2 are DFQATT and SNEGSKA (reference sequence). The CDR3 loop spans 13 amino acids. The CDR3 sequence is CSAVLGANYGYTF. The CDR3 bases are TGCAGTGCTGTACTGGGAGCTAACTATGGCTACACCTTC.

V usage is TRBV5-1 and J usage is TRBJ2-7; the D gene could be TRBD1 or TRBD2 (5 bases each). Trimming took off 4 bases at V and 4 bases at J, with 15 bases between the two ends. Germline CDR1 reads SGHRS; CDR2 reads YFSETQ. The CDR3 totals 14 residues. The CDR3 DNA reads TGCGCCAGCAGCCCGGAGGTGGGGCTGTACGAGCAGTACTTC. Translated: CASSPEVGLYEQYF. The variable domain in full, completed from reference TRBV5-1 and TRBJ2-7, reads KAGVTQTPRYLIKTRGQQVTLSCSPISGHRSVSWYQQTPGQGLQFLFEYFSETQRNKGNFPGRFSGRQFSNSRSEMNVSTLELGDSALYLCASSPEVGLYEQYFGPGTRLTVT.

In its sample, this clonotype is medium-sized. Germline and junction disagree at one end, which may indicate a read error. This chain connects TRBV30 to TRBJ2-1; D ambiguous. The germline V gene has CDR1 GTSNPN and CDR2 SVGIG (reference sequence). The CDR3 sequence is 11 residues long. The CDR3 DNA reads TGTGCCTGGTCCCGCTACGATGAGCAGTTCTTC. Translating it yields CAWSRYDEQFF.

This clonotype was detected a few times. V usage is TRBV28 and J usage is TRBJ1-5; D ambiguous. The CDR3 runs 15 residues. Germline CDR1 is MDHEN and CDR2 is SYDVKM. V lost 2 bases and J lost 3, with 11 bases in between. CDR3 in amino acids: CASSLLGSTNQPQHF. Here the CDR3 DNA reads TGTGCCAGCAGTTTACTTGGTAGTACCAATCAGCCCCAGCATTTT.

A single count supports this clonotype. The CDR3 DNA reads TGTGCCAGCAGTCTAGCGGGACCGCACAATGAGCAGTTCTTC. It translates to CASSLAGPHNEQFF. This rearrangement joins TRBV6-2 or TRBV6-3 to TRBJ2-1, with 9 positions matching TRBD2. The CDR3 length is 14 residues. Trimming took 5 bases from V and 5 from J; bases not matched to a gene: 4. Germline V lookup: CDR1 MNHEY, CDR2 SVGEGT.

This clonotype was recorded a few times. The gene calls are TRBV6-2 or TRBV6-3 and TRBJ2-3; 11 nucleotides align to TRBD1. This CDR3 spans 15 amino acids. Unmatched junction bases numbered 7, after V lost 5 bases and J lost 6 bases. Germline V gene data show CDR1 as MNHEY and CDR2 as SVGEGT. In DNA form, the CDR3 reads TGTGCCAGCAGTCCCGGACAGGGGGCGAAGGATACGCAGTATTTT. This sequence encodes CASSPGQGAKDTQYF.

Points on this clonotype: The junction and the germline gene differ at one end; a read error may be behind it. This chain links TRBV4-3 with TRBJ1-4, with D uncertain. This CDR3 contains 13 residues. CDR1 and CDR2 from the germline V gene are LGHNA and YSLEER. CDR3 sequence (DNA): TGTGCCAGCAGCCCACAGTTAGTTGAAAAACTGTTTTTT. Protein sequence: CASSPQLVEKLFF.

The chain's CDR3 is CASSRAGDYEQYF. DNA of the CDR3: TGTGCCAGTAGTAGGGCAGGGGACTACGAGCAGTACTTC. V is TRBV19 and J is TRBJ2-7, with a tentative D call TRBD1 (6 bases). Germline CDR1 and CDR2: LNHDA and SQIVND (reference sequence). CDR3 size: 13 residues. V was clipped by 4 bases and J by 3 bases, with 10 bases between them.

This clonotype appeared a few times. This rearrangement joins TRBV20-1 to TRBJ2-6, with no clear D. The CDR3 runs to 16 residues. V was shortened by 1 base and J by 4 bases, with 14 bases between the two germline ends. Germline-derived CDR1 and CDR2 are DFQATT and SNEGSKA (reference sequence). The CDR3, as DNA: TGCAGTGCTAGAGTAGAGGCGGCGAGGGGGGCCAACGTCCTGACTTTC. It codes for CSARVEAARGANVLTF.

The chain employs TRBV4-3 and TRBJ1-6; D not certain. This CDR3 is built from 13 residues. The germline V and J ends were trimmed by 0 bases and 9 bases, with 6 bases remaining between them. The germline V gene has CDR1 LGHNA and CDR2 YSLEER. The CDR3 sequence is CASSQEGGSPLHF. CDR3 DNA sequence: TGCGCCAGCAGCCAAGAAGGAGGTTCACCCCTCCACTTT.

This clonotype qualifies as medium-sized (0.01 to 0.1%). The V and J genes are TRBV12-3 or TRBV12-4 and TRBJ1-2; D ambiguous. The V end was cut by 2 bases, the J end by 7 bases, with 8 bases between. This CDR3 contains 12 residues. The CDR3 DNA follows: TGTGCCAGCAGTTTAAGTAGCGGTGGCTACACCTTC. It yields the protein CASSLSSGGYTF.